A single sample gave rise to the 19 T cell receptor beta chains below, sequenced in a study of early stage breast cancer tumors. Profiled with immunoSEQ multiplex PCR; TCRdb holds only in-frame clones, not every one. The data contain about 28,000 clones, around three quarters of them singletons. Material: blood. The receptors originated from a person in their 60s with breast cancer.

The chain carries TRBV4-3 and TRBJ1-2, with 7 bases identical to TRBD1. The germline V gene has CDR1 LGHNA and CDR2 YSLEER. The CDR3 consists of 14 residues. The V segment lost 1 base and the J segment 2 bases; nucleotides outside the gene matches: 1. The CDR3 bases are TGCGCCAGCAGCCAAGCACAGGGGAACTATGGCTACACCTTC. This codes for CASSQAQGNYGYTF.

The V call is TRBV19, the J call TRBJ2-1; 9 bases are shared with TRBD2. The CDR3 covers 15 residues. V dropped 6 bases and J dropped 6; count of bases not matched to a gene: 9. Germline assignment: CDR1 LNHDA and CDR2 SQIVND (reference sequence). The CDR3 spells CASRAVTSGPNEQFF. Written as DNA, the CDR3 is TGTGCCAGTAGGGCCGTAACTAGCGGGCCCAATGAGCAGTTCTTC.

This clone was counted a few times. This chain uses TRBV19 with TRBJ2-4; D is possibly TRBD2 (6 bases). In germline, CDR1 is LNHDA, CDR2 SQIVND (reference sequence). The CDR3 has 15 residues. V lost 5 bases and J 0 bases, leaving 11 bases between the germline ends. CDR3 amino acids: CASSRGGVAKNIQYF. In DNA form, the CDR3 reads TGTGCCAGTAGTCGAGGCGGGGTAGCCAAAAACATTCAGTACTTC.

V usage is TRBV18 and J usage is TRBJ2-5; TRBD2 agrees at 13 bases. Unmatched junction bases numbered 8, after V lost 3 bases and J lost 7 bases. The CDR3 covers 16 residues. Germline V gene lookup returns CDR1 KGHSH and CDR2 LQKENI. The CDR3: CASSPGLAGLRATQYF. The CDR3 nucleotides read TGTGCCAGCTCACCGGGACTAGCGGGGCTTAGGGCGACCCAGTACTTC.

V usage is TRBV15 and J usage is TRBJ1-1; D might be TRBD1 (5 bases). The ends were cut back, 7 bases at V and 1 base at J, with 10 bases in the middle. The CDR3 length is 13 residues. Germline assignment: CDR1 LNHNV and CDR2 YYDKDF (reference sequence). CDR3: CATNLGRNTEAFF. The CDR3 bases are TGTGCCACCAACTTGGGGCGGAACACTGAAGCTTTCTTT. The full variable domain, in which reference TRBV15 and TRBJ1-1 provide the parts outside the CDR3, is DAMVIQNPRYQVTQFGKPVTLSCSQTLNHNVMYWYQQKSSQAPKLLFHYYDKDFNNEADTPDNFQSRRPNTSFCFLDIRSPGLGDTAMYLCATNLGRNTEAFFGQGTRLTVV.

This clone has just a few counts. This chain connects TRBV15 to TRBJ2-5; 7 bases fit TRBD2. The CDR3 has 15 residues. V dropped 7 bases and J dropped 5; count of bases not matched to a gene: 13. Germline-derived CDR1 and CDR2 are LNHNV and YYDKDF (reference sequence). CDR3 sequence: CATTQGAGEVETQYF. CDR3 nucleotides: TGTGCCACCACTCAAGGGGCGGGAGAGGTGGAGACCCAGTACTTC. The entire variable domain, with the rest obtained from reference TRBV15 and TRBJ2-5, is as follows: DAMVIQNPRYQVTQFGKPVTLSCSQTLNHNVMYWYQQKSSQAPKLLFHYYDKDFNNEADTPDNFQSRRPNTSFCFLDIRSPGLGDTAMYLCATTQGAGEVETQYFGPGTRLLVL.

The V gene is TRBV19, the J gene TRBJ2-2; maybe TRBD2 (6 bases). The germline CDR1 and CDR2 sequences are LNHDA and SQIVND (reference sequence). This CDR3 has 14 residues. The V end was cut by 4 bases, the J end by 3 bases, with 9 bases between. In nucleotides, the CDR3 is TGTGCCAGTAGTAGGTGGGGGGACACCGGGGAGCTGTTTTTT. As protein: CASSRWGDTGELFF.

The CDR3 sequence: CAISVQEVQPQHF. For the CDR3, the DNA is TGTGCCATCAGTGTACAAGAGGTCCAGCCCCAGCATTTT. The chain links TRBV10-3 to TRBJ1-5; no clear D gene. Germline V gives CDR1 ENHRY, CDR2 SYGVKD. This CDR3 spans 13 amino acids. The V end lost 4 bases, the J end lost 7 bases, and 11 bases lay between the germline ends.

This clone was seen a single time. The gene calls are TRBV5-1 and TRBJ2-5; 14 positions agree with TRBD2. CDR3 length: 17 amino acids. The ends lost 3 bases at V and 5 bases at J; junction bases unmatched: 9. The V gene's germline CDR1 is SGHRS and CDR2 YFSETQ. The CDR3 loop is CASSSRTSGRLRETQYF. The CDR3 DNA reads TGCGCCAGCAGCTCCCGGACTAGCGGGAGGTTACGGGAGACCCAGTACTTC.

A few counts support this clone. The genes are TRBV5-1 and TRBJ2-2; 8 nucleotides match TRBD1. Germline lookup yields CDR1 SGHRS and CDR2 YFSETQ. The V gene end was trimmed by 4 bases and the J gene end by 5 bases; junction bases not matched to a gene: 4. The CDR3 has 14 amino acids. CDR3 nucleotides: TGCGCCAGCAGCACGACAGGGGTGACCGGGGAGCTGTTTTTT. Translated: CASSTTGVTGELFF.

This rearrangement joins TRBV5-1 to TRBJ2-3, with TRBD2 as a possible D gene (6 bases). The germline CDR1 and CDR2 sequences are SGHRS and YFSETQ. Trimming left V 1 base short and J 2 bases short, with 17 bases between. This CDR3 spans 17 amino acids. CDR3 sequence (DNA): TGCGCCAGCAGCTTGCTTAGCGGAGTGGGGAACACAGATACGCAGTATTTT. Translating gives CASSLLSGVGNTDTQYF.

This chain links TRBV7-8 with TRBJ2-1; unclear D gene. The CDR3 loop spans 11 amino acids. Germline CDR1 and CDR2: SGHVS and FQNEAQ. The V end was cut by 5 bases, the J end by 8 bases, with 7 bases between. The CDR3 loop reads CASSPSYEQFF. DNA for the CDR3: TGTGCCAGCAGCCCTTCGTATGAGCAGTTCTTC. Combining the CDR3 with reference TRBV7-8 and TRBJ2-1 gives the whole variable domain GAGVSQSPRYKVAKRGQDVALRCDPISGHVSLFWYQQALGQGPEFLTYFQNEAQLDKSGLPSDRFFAERPEGSVSTLKIQRTQQEDSAVYLCASSPSYEQFFGPGTRLTVL.

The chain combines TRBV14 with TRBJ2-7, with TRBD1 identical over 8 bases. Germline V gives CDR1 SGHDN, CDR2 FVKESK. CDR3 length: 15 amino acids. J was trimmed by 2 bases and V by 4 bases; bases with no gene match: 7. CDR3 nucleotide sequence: TGTGCCAGCAGCCTACACGGACAGGGAGCCTACGAGCAGTACTTC. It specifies CASSLHGQGAYEQYF.

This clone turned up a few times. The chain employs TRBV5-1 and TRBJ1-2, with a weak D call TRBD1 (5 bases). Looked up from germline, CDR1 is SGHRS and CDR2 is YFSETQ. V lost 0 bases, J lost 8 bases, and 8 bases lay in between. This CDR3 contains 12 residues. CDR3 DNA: TGCGCCAGCAGCTTGGAAGGGGAAGGCTACACCTTC. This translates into CASSLEGEGYTF.

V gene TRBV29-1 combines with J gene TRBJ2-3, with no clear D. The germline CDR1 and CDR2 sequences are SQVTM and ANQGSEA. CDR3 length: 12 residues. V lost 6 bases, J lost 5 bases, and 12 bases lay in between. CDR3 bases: TGCAGCGTGGCGGCCGTAGAAGATACGCAGTATTTT. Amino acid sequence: CSVAAVEDTQYF.

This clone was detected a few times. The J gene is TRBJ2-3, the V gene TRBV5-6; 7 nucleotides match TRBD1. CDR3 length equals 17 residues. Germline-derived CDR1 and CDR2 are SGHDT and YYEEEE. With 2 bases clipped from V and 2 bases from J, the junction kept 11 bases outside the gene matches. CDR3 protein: CASSFLILQGTTDTQYF. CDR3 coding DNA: TGTGCCAGCAGCTTCCTCATCCTACAGGGGACCACAGATACGCAGTATTTT.

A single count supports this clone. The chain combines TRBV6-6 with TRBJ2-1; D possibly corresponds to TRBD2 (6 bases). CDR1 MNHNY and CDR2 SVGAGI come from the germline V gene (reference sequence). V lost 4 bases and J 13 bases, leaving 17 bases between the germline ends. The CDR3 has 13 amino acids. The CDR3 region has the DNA TGTGCCAGCAGTTCCCCTCAGGACTACCCCCAGTTCTTC. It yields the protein CASSSPQDYPQFF.

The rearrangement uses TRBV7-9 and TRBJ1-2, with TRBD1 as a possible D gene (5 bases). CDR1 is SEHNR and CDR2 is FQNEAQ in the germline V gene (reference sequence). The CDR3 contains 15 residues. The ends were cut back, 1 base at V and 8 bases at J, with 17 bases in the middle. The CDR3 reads CASSLVVGASGGYTF. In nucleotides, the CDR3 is TGTGCCAGCAGCTTAGTCGTAGGGGCCTCCGGGGGCTACACCTTC.

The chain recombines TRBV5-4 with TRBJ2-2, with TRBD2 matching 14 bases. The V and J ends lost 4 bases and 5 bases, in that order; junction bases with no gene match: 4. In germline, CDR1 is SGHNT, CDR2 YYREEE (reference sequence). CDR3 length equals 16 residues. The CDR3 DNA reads TGTGCCAGCAGCCCGACTAGCGGGAGGGGGACCGGGGAGCTGTTTTTT. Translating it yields CASSPTSGRGTGELFF.